This T cell receptor beta chain came from a study of T cell responses to AZD1222 COVID-19 vaccine. Germline V CDR1 and CDR2: SGHAT, FQNNGV. V was shortened by 3 bases and J by 9 bases, with 21 bases between the two germline ends. The CDR3 is 17 amino acids. The data were produced by immunoSEQ multiplex PCR, yet TCRdb's version contains in-frame clones alone and is incomplete. The data show approximately 200,000 clones, with around 88% seen just once and about 8% held by the top ten. General study points: A reported finding is that nearly half of spike-specific TCRs target unmutated variant regions. Among the donors, most were white British and more were female, and clonal diversity was possibly underestimated. The span of vaccine-associated CD4 TCRs extended across spike, with dominance at 160-218 and 743-854.

This clone was detected once. Its antigen remains unidentified. The chain recombines TRBV11-2 with TRBJ1-6, with D hard to call. The sample here was peripheral blood, taken on day 0 of AZD1222 vaccination. This receptor was obtained from an adult in good health. The CDR3 here is CASSLDSLRTFLSPLHF. CDR3 bases: TGTGCCAGCAGCTTGGATAGTCTCCGGACCTTTCTTTCACCCCTCCACTTT. Using reference TRBV11-2 and TRBJ1-6 for the parts outside the CDR3, the full variable domain is EAGVAQSPRYKIIEKRQSVAFWCNPISGHATLYWYQQILGQGPKLLIQFQNNGVVDDSQLPKDRFSAERLKGVDSTLKIQPAKLEDSAVYLCASSLDSLRTFLSPLHFGNGTRLTVT.